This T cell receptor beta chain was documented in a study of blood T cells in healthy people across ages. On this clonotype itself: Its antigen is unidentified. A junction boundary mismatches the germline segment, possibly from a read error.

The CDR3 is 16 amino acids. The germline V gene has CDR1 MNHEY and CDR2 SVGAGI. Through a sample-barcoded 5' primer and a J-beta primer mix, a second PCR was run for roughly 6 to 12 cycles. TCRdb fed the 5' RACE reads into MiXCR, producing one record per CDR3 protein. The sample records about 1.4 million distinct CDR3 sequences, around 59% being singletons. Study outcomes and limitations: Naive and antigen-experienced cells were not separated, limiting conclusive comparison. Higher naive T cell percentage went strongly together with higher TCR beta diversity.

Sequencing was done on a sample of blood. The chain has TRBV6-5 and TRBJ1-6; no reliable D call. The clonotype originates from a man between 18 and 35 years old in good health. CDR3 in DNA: TGTGCCGGCAGCCGTACTGACGCGTCCAATAATTCACCCCTCCACTTT. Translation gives CAGSRTDASNNSPLHF.